Shown below are 26 T cell receptor beta chains from a single sample sequenced in a study of sequential checkpoint blockade in melanoma. Sequenced by immunoSEQ multiplex PCR; TCRdb stores in-frame clones only, minus some. Of some 3,400 clones listed, about 20% are singletons. As to treatment: randomized to nivolumab then ipilimumab (arm A) or the reverse (arm B). The sequencing here drew on tumor tissue (inferred from file names), taken from a patient given nivolumab and ipilimumab in sequence. The source of these receptors is a human donor with melanoma.

The genes are TRBV19 and TRBJ2-1; 8 nucleotides agree with TRBD1. The germline gives CDR1 LNHDA, CDR2 SQIVND (reference sequence). The CDR3 is 15 amino acids. The V segment lost 6 bases and the J segment 4 bases; nucleotides outside the gene matches: 8. The CDR3 DNA is TGTGCCAGTAGGTTCGAGGGACAGGCGTACAATGAGCAGTTCTTC. It is translated as CASRFEGQAYNEQFF.

The chain is built from TRBV28 and TRBJ2-7; 7 bases fit TRBD1. The germline gives CDR1 MDHEN, CDR2 SYDVKM. The V gene end was trimmed by 4 bases and the J gene end by 5 bases; junction bases not matched to a gene: 8. The CDR3 consists of 14 residues. This CDR3 is CASSYQTGSDEQYF. The CDR3 DNA reads TGTGCCAGCAGTTACCAGACAGGGTCGGACGAGCAGTACTTC.

In this sample, this clone turned up a few times. J is TRBJ1-5 and V is TRBV28, with D unresolved. This CDR3 is 14 amino acids long. The V end lost 6 bases, the J end lost 0 bases, and 9 bases lay between the germline ends. The V gene's germline CDR1 is MDHEN and CDR2 SYDVKM. The DNA of the CDR3 is TGTGCCAGCAGACCAAGAATTAGCAATCAGCCCCAGCATTTT. This sequence encodes CASRPRISNQPQHF.

This clone was detected ten times or more. The genes are TRBV11-3 and TRBJ2-7, with 10 positions matching TRBD1. V lost 4 bases to trimming and J lost 4 bases; unmatched junction nucleotides: 7. Germline loops: CDR1 SGHNT, CDR2 YENEEA. The CDR3 runs to 15 residues. The CDR3: CASSYGGTGDYEQYF. The CDR3 DNA is TGTGCCAGCAGCTACGGGGGGACAGGGGATTACGAGCAGTACTTC.

This clone was seen many times. The chain combines TRBV11-3 with TRBJ2-5; D may match TRBD1 or TRBD2 (5 bases each). Trimming took 5 bases from V and 5 from J, leaving 21 bases between them. This CDR3 is built from 16 residues. Germline V CDR1 and CDR2: SGHNT, YENEEA. The CDR3 is CASSPQASTGGETQYF. The CDR3 nucleotides read TGTGCCAGCAGCCCACAAGCCTCTACAGGCGGGGAGACCCAGTACTTC.

CDR3 residues: CASSDPGGGTMNTEAFF. CDR3 sequence (DNA): TGCGCCAGCAGTGACCCGGGCGGAGGAACCATGAACACTGAAGCTTTCTTT. The rearrangement uses TRBV10-2 and TRBJ1-1, with unresolved D. This CDR3 spans 17 amino acids. CDR1 is WSHSY, CDR2 SAAADI, per germline. V was shortened by 3 bases and J by 0 bases, with 17 bases between the two germline ends.

This clone is medium-sized in the sample. The genes are TRBV11-3 and TRBJ2-3; 7 bases are a match to TRBD2. Germline loops: CDR1 SGHNT, CDR2 YENEEA. V was clipped by 5 bases and J by 5 bases; unmatched bases: 13. This CDR3 is 16 amino acids long. The CDR3 region is CASSLLPAGRGDTQYF. CDR3 DNA sequence: TGTGCCAGCAGCCTTCTGCCAGCGGGGCGGGGAGATACGCAGTATTTT.

The chain carries TRBV6-8 and TRBJ2-2, with TRBD2 identical over 15 bases. The CDR3 covers 18 residues. In germline, CDR1 is MNHGY, CDR2 SAAAGT. V shed 5 bases, J shed 6 bases, and the junction held 10 bases outside the gene matches. CDR3 protein: CASSVRTGTSGGSGELFF. The CDR3 region has the DNA TGTGCCAGCAGTGTCCGAACCGGGACTAGCGGGGGGTCCGGGGAGCTGTTTTTT.

Many counts were recorded for this clone. The rearrangement links TRBV11-3 to TRBJ2-1; 9 bases line up with TRBD2. The J segment lost 7 bases and the V segment lost 5 bases, leaving 6 bases of the junction unmatched. Germline V lookup: CDR1 SGHNT, CDR2 YENEEA. The CDR3 length is 14 residues. The CDR3 sequence is CASSRGGRVNEQFF. The DNA for the CDR3 is TGTGCCAGCAGCCGGGGCGGGAGGGTTAATGAGCAGTTCTTC.

This clone was picked up one time. The V call is TRBV15, the J call TRBJ2-2; D gene uncertain. The CDR3 consists of 16 residues. Looked up from germline, CDR1 is LNHNV and CDR2 is YYDKDF (reference sequence). Deletions cut 0 bases from V and 6 bases from J, with 14 bases between. CDR3: CATSREDSPGPGELFF. The CDR3 DNA sequence: TGTGCCACCAGCAGAGAAGACTCGCCAGGCCCCGGGGAGCTGTTTTTT.

The chain couples TRBV19 to TRBJ1-5; D gene uncertain. This CDR3 contains 17 residues. The V gene lost 6 bases and the J gene lost 0 bases, with 18 bases spanning the gap. CDR1 LNHDA and CDR2 SQIVND come from the germline V gene (reference sequence). For the CDR3, the DNA is TGTGCCAGTAGCCTACCAGAGAGACTATATAGCAATCAGCCCCAGCATTTT. Amino acids: CASSLPERLYSNQPQHF.

This clone was counted a few times. Mismatch with germline at one junction end may stem from a read error. This rearrangement joins TRBV6-8 to TRBJ1-2, with D maybe TRBD1 (5 bases). Germline V CDR1 and CDR2: MNHGY, SAAAGT. There are 15 residues in the CDR3. This CDR3 reads CASSDSGLRGFGYTF. CDR3 nucleotide sequence: TGTGCCAGCAGTGACTCGGGACTTAGGGGTTTTGGCTACACCTTC.

This clone came up many times. This chain connects TRBV11-3 to TRBJ1-5; TRBD1 matches at 12 bases. V lost 6 bases, J lost 5 bases, and 5 bases stayed unmatched. This CDR3 is built from 15 residues. Germline V gene lookup returns CDR1 SGHNT and CDR2 YENEEA. The CDR3 loop is CASSRGQGAYQPQHF. The CDR3, as DNA: TGTGCCAGCAGTCGGGGACAGGGGGCCTATCAGCCCCAGCATTTT.

This clone was picked up a small number of times. The chain recombines TRBV6-8 with TRBJ1-5; possibly TRBD1 for D (6 bases). Trimming took off 5 bases at V and 0 bases at J, with 20 bases between the two ends. The CDR3 is 18 amino acids. Germline V lookup: CDR1 MNHGY, CDR2 SAAAGT. The CDR3 coding sequence is TGTGCCAGCAGTGCCTCCGGGTGGGGGACATATAGCAATCAGCCCCAGCATTTT. It translates to CASSASGWGTYSNQPQHF.

In its sample, this clone is medium-sized. V gene TRBV9 combines with J gene TRBJ2-2, with 9 positions matching TRBD1. The V gene end was trimmed by 5 bases and the J gene end by 4 bases; junction bases not matched to a gene: 9. Looked up from germline, CDR1 is SGDLS and CDR2 is YYNGEE. This CDR3 comprises 16 residues. In nucleotides, the CDR3 is TGTGCCAGCAGGGAGACCGGGACAGGGACCACCGGGGAGCTGTTTTTT. As protein: CASRETGTGTTGELFF.

This clone was picked up a small number of times. The chain joins TRBV15 to TRBJ2-3; 11 nucleotides agree with TRBD2. The J segment lost 2 bases and the V segment lost 5 bases, leaving 15 bases of the junction unmatched. The CDR3 runs 19 residues. Germline assignment: CDR1 LNHNV and CDR2 YYDKDF (reference sequence). In DNA, the CDR3 is TGTGCCACCAGCGGGGGGGGGACAGGACTAGCGGGCCTCACAGATACGCAGTATTTT. It codes for CATSGGGTGLAGLTDTQYF.

This clone has at least ten counts. The rearrangement links TRBV11-3 to TRBJ2-7; 9 positions agree with TRBD1. This CDR3 has 16 residues. The germline V gene encodes CDR1 SGHNT and CDR2 YENEEA. V shed 1 base and J 3 bases; nucleotides not matched to a gene: 7. The CDR3, as DNA: TGTGCCAGCAGCTTAGGGGCGTGGGACAGGGACTACGAGCAGTACTTC. It codes for CASSLGAWDRDYEQYF.

Judged by abundance, this clone is large (0.1 to 1%). CDR3 protein: CASSYEVTNTDTQYF. In DNA form, the CDR3 reads TGTGCCAGCAGTTACGAGGTCACGAACACAGATACGCAGTATTTT. The genes are TRBV6-8 and TRBJ2-3; D is ambiguous. V shed 2 bases and J shed 2 bases, with 11 bases lying between them. This CDR3 has 15 residues. Germline V gives CDR1 MNHGY, CDR2 SAAAGT.

This clone came up a few times. The chain employs TRBV28 and TRBJ1-5; 9 bases match TRBD1. V lost 5 bases, J lost 3 bases, and 5 bases stayed unmatched. The CDR3 runs 15 residues. Germline V gene lookup returns CDR1 MDHEN and CDR2 SYDVKM. This chain's CDR3 is CASSAGTGFNQPQHF. CDR3 DNA sequence: TGTGCCAGCAGTGCCGGGACAGGGTTCAATCAGCCCCAGCATTTT.

This clone showed up just a few times. This rearrangement joins TRBV30 to TRBJ2-5; TRBD2 might be the D (5 bases). The CDR3 has 13 residues. Trimming took off 1 base at V and 5 bases at J, with 11 bases between the two ends. Germline loops: CDR1 GTSNPN, CDR2 SVGIG (reference sequence). The CDR3 DNA is TGTGCCTGGAGTGCCGGAGGCACGGAGACCCAGTACTTC. This encodes CAWSAGGTETQYF.

This clone has at least ten counts. The rearrangement joins TRBV11-3 to TRBJ1-2; 8 nucleotides align to TRBD1. CDR1 SGHNT and CDR2 YENEEA come from the germline V gene. The CDR3 is 15 residues long. Unmatched junction bases numbered 9, after V lost 5 bases and J lost 4 bases. As DNA, the CDR3 is TGTGCCAGCAGCCCTGGACAGGGTTCGGGCTATGGCTACACCTTC. Translating it yields CASSPGQGSGYGYTF.

There are a few counts of this clone. V is TRBV6-8 and J is TRBJ2-6, with TRBD1 identical over 7 bases. This CDR3 comprises 15 residues. Germline assignment: CDR1 MNHGY and CDR2 SAAAGT. V dropped 5 bases and J dropped 2; count of bases not matched to a gene: 3. In DNA form, the CDR3 reads TGTGCCAGCAGTACCCAGGGGGCTGGGGCCAACGTCCTGACTTTC. Its translation is CASSTQGAGANVLTF.

This clone came up many times. The rearrangement links TRBV11-3 to TRBJ1-2, with 8 bases aligning to TRBD1. Looked up from germline, CDR1 is SGHNT and CDR2 is YENEEA. The CDR3 sequence is 16 residues long. Trimming cost V 3 bases and J 1 base; bases outside gene matches: 7. The CDR3 DNA follows: TGTGCCAGCAGCTTGGGCACAGGGGGATTTAACTATGGCTACACCTTC. Translated: CASSLGTGGFNYGYTF.

This clone occurred a few times. CDR3 residues: CATKSSSGPNTGELFF. The CDR3 bases are TGTGCCACCAAGTCCTCGAGCGGTCCTAACACCGGGGAGCTGTTTTTT. The J gene is TRBJ2-2, the V gene TRBV15; D may be TRBD2 (5 bases). The V end was cut by 7 bases, the J end by 2 bases, with 17 bases between. The CDR3 runs 16 residues. Germline V gives CDR1 LNHNV, CDR2 YYDKDF (reference sequence).

This clone was seen a handful of times. The chain couples TRBV28 to TRBJ1-5; 8 positions match TRBD1. There are 17 residues in the CDR3. CDR1 and CDR2 from the germline V gene are MDHEN and SYDVKM. The ends lost 5 bases at V and 3 bases at J; junction bases unmatched: 12. The CDR3 nucleotides are TGTGCCAGCAGTCCACCGCCGGGACAGGATTTCAATCAGCCCCAGCATTTT. It codes for CASSPPPGQDFNQPQHF.

The sample holds a few counts of this clone. J is TRBJ2-2 and V is TRBV18, with D hard to call. V was shortened by 0 bases and J by 1 base, with 6 bases between the two germline ends. There are 15 residues in the CDR3. CDR1 KGHSH and CDR2 LQKENI come from the germline V gene. The CDR3 loop is CASSPPSLNTGELFF. CDR3 coding DNA: TGTGCCAGCTCACCACCTAGCCTGAACACCGGGGAGCTGTTTTTT.